The source of this T cell receptor (beta chain) is a study of cytomegalovirus exposure and HLA in healthy donors. Study results and caveats: Reports indicate that TCR beta sequences accurately predicted the HLA-A and HLA-B alleles of most subjects. A later analysis reportedly found that, within productive TCRs, an Asian-associated ancestry cluster had fewer N-insertions than the mean observed across the roughly 690 donors. Across HLA loci, a later analysis found differing TCR association rates, with DRB1 most and HLA-C fewest. Among TCR beta chains, those listed as cytomegalovirus-associated numbered 164.

V was pared by 5 bases and J by 11 bases, with 13 bases of the junction left unmatched. The germline gives CDR1 SEHNR, CDR2 FQNEAQ (reference sequence). CDR3 length equals 14 residues. Turning to this clone: Antigen specificity is unknown.

The PCR contained 60 Vbeta and 13 Jbeta primers. Profiled with immunoSEQ multiplex PCR; TCRdb holds only in-frame clones, not every one. The sample records 200,000 or so clones, roughly nine tenths being singletons. The source of this sequence is a girl less than two years old in good health and CMV-seronegative. The rearrangement joins TRBV7-9 to TRBJ1-1; 8 nucleotides align to TRBD1. What was sequenced was PBMCs. CDR3 sequence reads: CASSPGQEVTGAFF. CDR3 nucleotide sequence: TGTGCCAGCAGCCCGGGACAGGAGGTAACCGGGGCTTTCTTT.